The 20 T cell receptor beta chains presented below share a single source sample, sequenced in a study of T cells in Graves' hyperthyroidism and ophthalmopathy. RNA transcripts were the template for amplifying TCR beta CDR3 regions. HTBI primers were employed in a first-round RT-PCR of the TCR CDR3. MiXCR, applied by TCRdb to the multiplex PCR reads, yields one record per CDR3 protein. The table has about 740,000 distinct CDR3 sequences, around 13% seen once. The sequenced sample was blood. These receptors all come from a young woman with Graves' hyperthyroidism.

The rearrangement joins TRBV29-1 to TRBJ2-4, with 10 bases identical to TRBD1. Germline V gene lookup returns CDR1 SQVTM and CDR2 ANQGSEA. This CDR3 is built from 14 residues. Germline trimming cut 7 bases from V and 5 bases from J; bases unmatched to any gene: 8. The CDR3 nucleotides are TGCAGCGCCCGGGACAGGGGTTCTGAAAACATTCAGTACTTC. It translates to CSARDRGSENIQYF.

This clonotype was seen repeatedly, ten times or more. The V gene is TRBV12-3 or TRBV12-4, the J gene TRBJ2-3; 10 bases match TRBD2. CDR3 length: 14 amino acids. The V gene end was trimmed by 2 bases and the J gene end by 6 bases; junction bases not matched to a gene: 2. CDR3 nucleotide sequence: TGTGCCAGCAGTTTAAAGCGGGAGGGGGATACGCAGTATTTT. This gives the protein CASSLKREGDTQYF.

This clonotype was detected many times. V is TRBV12-3 or TRBV12-4 and J is TRBJ2-4, with 10 bases fitting TRBD2. Trimming cost V 5 bases and J 0 bases; bases outside gene matches: 4. The CDR3 has 16 amino acids. The CDR3 sequence: CASSLRLAGAKNIQYF. The DNA for the CDR3 is TGTGCCAGCAGTCTCCGACTAGCGGGAGCCAAAAACATTCAGTACTTC.

The gene calls are TRBV19 and TRBJ2-7, with 11 bases matching TRBD1. The germline CDR1 and CDR2 sequences are LNHDA and SQIVND (reference sequence). The CDR3 is 15 residues long. With V trimmed by 1 base and J by 5 bases, 4 bases remained unmatched. The CDR3 region is CASSIGGQGAHEQYF. The CDR3 bases are TGTGCCAGTAGTATAGGAGGACAGGGGGCCCACGAGCAGTACTTC.

This clonotype showed up just a few times. The CDR3 loop reads CSARGAVSRYGYTF. DNA of the CDR3: TGCAGTGCTAGAGGTGCGGTTTCCCGATATGGCTACACCTTC. The J gene is TRBJ1-2, the V gene TRBV20-1, with unresolved D. The CDR3 sequence is 14 residues long. Trimming pared 1 base from V and 5 bases from J, leaving 14 bases between. CDR1 is DFQATT and CDR2 is SNEGSKA in the germline V gene (reference sequence).

This clonotype was seen only a few times. This chain uses TRBV27 with TRBJ2-1; D is unclear. V dropped 6 bases and J dropped 10 bases, with 16 bases sitting between them. In germline, CDR1 is MNHEY, CDR2 SMNVEV (reference sequence). This CDR3 spans 13 amino acids. The CDR3 region has the DNA TGTGCCAGCAGCAGTGGGATACGACACGAGCAGTTCTTC. This translates into CASSSGIRHEQFF.

V gene TRBV9 combines with J gene TRBJ2-3; 10 bases agree with TRBD2. The V gene end was trimmed by 7 bases and the J gene end by 5 bases; junction bases not matched to a gene: 19. This CDR3 has 18 residues. Per the germline V gene, CDR1 is SGDLS and CDR2 is YYNGEE. In nucleotides, the CDR3 is TGTGCCAGCTCCAATCAAGCGGGAGGGCAATTTCGAGGAGATACGCAGTATTTT. Amino acids: CASSNQAGGQFRGDTQYF.

The sample holds many counts of this clonotype. The V gene is TRBV29-1, the J gene TRBJ2-1; weak D call: TRBD2 (6 bases). V was clipped by 6 bases and J by 4 bases, with 16 bases between them. The germline V gene has CDR1 SQVTM and CDR2 ANQGSEA. CDR3 length: 14 amino acids. CDR3 DNA: TGCAGCGTCGCCCGGGACTCAAATTACAATGAGCAGTTCTTC. As protein: CSVARDSNYNEQFF.

The CDR3, as DNA: TGTGCCAGCAGTTTCGGGGACAGGGGATCGGAGACCCAGTACTTC. Amino acid sequence: CASSFGDRGSETQYF. The V gene is TRBV12-3 or TRBV12-4, the J gene TRBJ2-5; 10 positions agree with TRBD1. This CDR3 has 15 amino acids. V dropped 3 bases and J dropped 5; count of bases not matched to a gene: 6.

This clonotype has only a few counts. V and J are TRBV6-1 and TRBJ2-7; TRBD2 matches at 8 bases. There are 16 residues in the CDR3. With V trimmed by 2 bases and J by 5 bases, 11 bases remained unmatched. Germline loops: CDR1 MNHNS, CDR2 SASEGT. CDR3 nucleotides: TGTGCCAGCAGTGAATGGGACCAGCGGGAGTTGGACGAGCAGTACTTC. Protein product: CASSEWDQRELDEQYF.

CDR3 nucleotide sequence: TGTGCCAGCAGCCGGGACTATTATCAGCCCCAGCATTTT. Its protein product is CASSRDYYQPQHF. J is TRBJ1-5 and V is TRBV7-9, with D perhaps TRBD1 (5 bases). This CDR3 spans 13 amino acids. The V gene lost 5 bases and the J gene lost 5 bases, with 10 bases spanning the gap. Germline V CDR1 and CDR2: SEHNR, FQNEAQ (reference sequence). Full variable domain (remainder filled in from reference TRBV7-9 and TRBJ1-5): DTGVSQNPRHKITKRGQNVTFRCDPISEHNRLYWYRQTLGQGPEFLTYFQNEAQLEKSRLLSDRFSAERPKGSFSTLEIQRTEQGDSAMYLCASSRDYYQPQHFGDGTRLSIL.

This chain connects TRBV27 to TRBJ2-7, with 10 bases aligning to TRBD2. The V gene end was trimmed by 8 bases and the J gene end by 2 bases; junction bases not matched to a gene: 12. The CDR3 has 16 amino acids. Germline V gives CDR1 MNHEY, CDR2 SMNVEV (reference sequence). Written as DNA, the CDR3 is TGTGCCAGCGCTTCCCTTAGCGGGAGGTATACCTACGAGCAGTACTTC. This sequence encodes CASASLSGRYTYEQYF.

This clonotype was seen many times. The chain carries TRBV27 and TRBJ1-2; 9 bases are shared with TRBD1. Germline V CDR1 and CDR2: MNHEY, SMNVEV (reference sequence). The CDR3 contains 15 residues. V lost 5 bases to trimming and J lost 7 bases; unmatched junction nucleotides: 11. This CDR3 reads CASSPLGTGTRGYTF. The CDR3 coding sequence is TGTGCCAGCAGTCCCCTCGGGACAGGGACTCGTGGCTACACCTTC.

This rearrangement joins TRBV5-1 to TRBJ2-7; TRBD2 aligns across 8 bases. V trimming: 0 bases; J trimming: 3 bases; junction bases outside the gene matches: 5. The CDR3 length is 15 residues. CDR1 and CDR2 (germline): SGHRS, YFSETQ. The CDR3 DNA sequence: TGCGCCAGCAGCTTGGAATTGCGGGAGGACTACGAGCAGTACTTC. Amino acid sequence: CASSLELREDYEQYF.

The sample holds many counts of this clonotype. The chain combines TRBV18 with TRBJ2-5, with D unclear. CDR3 size: 13 residues. V was clipped by 4 bases and J by 3 bases, with 9 bases between them. Germline CDR1 KGHSH, CDR2 LQKENI. CDR3 residues: CASSLQQKETQYF. For the CDR3, the DNA is TGTGCCAGCTCACTACAGCAAAAAGAGACCCAGTACTTC.

A few counts support this clonotype. The chain carries TRBV29-1 and TRBJ2-5, with a possible D match to TRBD1 (6 bases). Trimming took 2 bases from V and 3 from J, leaving 7 bases between them. The CDR3 covers 12 residues. Per the germline V gene, CDR1 is SQVTM and CDR2 is ANQGSEA. CDR3 nucleotides: TGCAGCGTTGAACCAGGGGAAGAGACCCAGTACTTC. This codes for CSVEPGEETQYF.

This clonotype showed up many times. The rearrangement joins TRBV10-3 to TRBJ1-1; 8 bases fit TRBD1. Trimming at V came to 2 bases and at J to 4 bases, leaving 3 bases not matched to a gene. There are 14 residues in the CDR3. CDR1 is ENHRY, CDR2 SYGVKD, per germline. In nucleotides, the CDR3 is TGTGCCATCAGTGAGGCGGACAGGGTCACTGAAGCTTTCTTT. Its protein is CAISEADRVTEAFF.

This clonotype showed up just a few times. The V call is TRBV29-1, the J call TRBJ2-1, with 7 nucleotides matching TRBD1. J was trimmed by 4 bases and V by 6 bases; bases with no gene match: 21. This CDR3 contains 18 residues. Germline lookup yields CDR1 SQVTM and CDR2 ANQGSEA. CDR3 in amino acids: CSVPTRDSPQGDYNEQFF. CDR3 bases: TGCAGCGTACCAACTCGGGACAGTCCCCAGGGGGATTACAATGAGCAGTTCTTC.

The table lists this clonotype with many counts. This chain links TRBV12-3 or TRBV12-4 with TRBJ2-3; TRBD2 matches 10 bases. The CDR3 is 16 amino acids. V dropped 5 bases and J dropped 7; count of bases not matched to a gene: 12. CDR3 residues: CASSTFVSGRWHTQYF. The DNA for the CDR3 is TGTGCCAGCAGTACGTTTGTTAGCGGGAGGTGGCATACGCAGTATTTT.

The chain has TRBV27 and TRBJ2-7, with D unclear. V was shortened by 6 bases and J by 0 bases, with 15 bases between the two germline ends. The CDR3 covers 15 residues. Germline-derived CDR1 and CDR2 are MNHEY and SMNVEV (reference sequence). The CDR3 region is CASSPDAIASYEQYF. In nucleotides, the CDR3 is TGTGCCAGCAGCCCGGACGCAATTGCCTCCTACGAGCAGTACTTC.